This paragraph reports one T cell receptor (beta chain). What it binds is not known. The CDR3 spans 15 residues. Trimming took 4 bases from V and 9 from J, leaving 21 bases between them. The germline CDR1 and CDR2 sequences are SGHRS and YFSETQ. This specimen comes from a study of cytomegalovirus exposure and HLA in healthy donors. With 60 Vbeta and 13 Jbeta primers, the PCR was carried out. Only in-frame clones appear in the TCRdb table, and some are missing; sequencing was by immunoSEQ multiplex PCR. The sample shows 150,000 to 170,000 clones, 65% to 75% of them seen only once. Study-level results: In vitro assays verified that a few CMV-associated chains recognized CMV antigens specifically. Immune exposure information available was restricted to CMV serostatus.

The chain uses TRBV5-1 and TRBJ2-3, with D perhaps matching TRBD2 (6 bases). The sequenced sample consisted of PBMCs. This clonotype originated in a man aged 18 to 29 in good health and CMV-seronegative. CDR3 coding DNA: TGCGCCAGCAGCCACCGCGGGACCCCTGAGCAGACGCAGTATTTT. As protein: CASSHRGTPEQTQYF.